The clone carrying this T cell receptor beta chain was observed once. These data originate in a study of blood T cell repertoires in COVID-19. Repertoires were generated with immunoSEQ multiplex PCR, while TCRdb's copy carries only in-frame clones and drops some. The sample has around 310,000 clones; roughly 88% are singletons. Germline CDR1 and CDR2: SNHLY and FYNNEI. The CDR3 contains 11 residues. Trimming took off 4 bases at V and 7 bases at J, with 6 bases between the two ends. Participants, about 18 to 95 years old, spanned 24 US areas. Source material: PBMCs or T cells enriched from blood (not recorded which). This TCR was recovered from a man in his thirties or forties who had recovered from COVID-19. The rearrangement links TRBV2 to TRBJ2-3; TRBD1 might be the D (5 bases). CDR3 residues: CASSGGNTQYF. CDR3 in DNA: TGTGCCAGCAGTGGGGGCAATACGCAGTATTTT. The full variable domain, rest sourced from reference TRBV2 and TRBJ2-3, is EPEVTQTPSHQVTQMGQEVILRCVPISNHLYFYWYRQILGQKVEFLVSFYNNEISEKSEIFDDQFSVERPDGSNFTLKIRSTKLEDSAMYFCASSGGNTQYFGPGTRLTVL.